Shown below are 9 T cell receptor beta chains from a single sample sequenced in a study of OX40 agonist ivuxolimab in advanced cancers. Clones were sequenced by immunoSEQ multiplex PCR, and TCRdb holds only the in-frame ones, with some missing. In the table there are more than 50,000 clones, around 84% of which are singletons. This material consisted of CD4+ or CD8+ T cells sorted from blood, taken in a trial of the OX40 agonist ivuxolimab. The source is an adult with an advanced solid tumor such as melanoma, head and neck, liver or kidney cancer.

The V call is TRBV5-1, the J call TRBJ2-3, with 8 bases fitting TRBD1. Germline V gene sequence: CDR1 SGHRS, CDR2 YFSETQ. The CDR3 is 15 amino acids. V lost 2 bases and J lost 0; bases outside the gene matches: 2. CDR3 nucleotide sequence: TGCGCCAGCAGCTTCCGGACAGGGAGCACAGATACGCAGTATTTT. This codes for CASSFRTGSTDTQYF.

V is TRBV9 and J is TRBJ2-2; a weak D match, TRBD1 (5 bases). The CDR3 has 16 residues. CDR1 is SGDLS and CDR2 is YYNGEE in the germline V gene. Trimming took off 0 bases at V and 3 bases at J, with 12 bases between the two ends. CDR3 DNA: TGTGCCAGCAGCGTAGGGCAGGGTCCTGACACCGGGGAGCTGTTTTTT. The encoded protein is CASSVGQGPDTGELFF. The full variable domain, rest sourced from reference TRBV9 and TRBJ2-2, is DSGVTQTPKHLITATGQRVTLRCSPRSGDLSVYWYQQSLDQGLQFLIQYYNGEERAKGNILERFSAQQFPDLHSELNLSSLELGDSALYFCASSVGQGPDTGELFFGEGSRLTVL.

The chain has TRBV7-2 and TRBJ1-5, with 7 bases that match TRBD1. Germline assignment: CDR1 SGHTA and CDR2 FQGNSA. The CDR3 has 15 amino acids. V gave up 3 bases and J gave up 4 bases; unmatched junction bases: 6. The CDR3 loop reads CASSFSTGANQPQHF. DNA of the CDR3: TGTGCCAGCAGCTTTTCAACAGGGGCAAATCAGCCCCAGCATTTT.

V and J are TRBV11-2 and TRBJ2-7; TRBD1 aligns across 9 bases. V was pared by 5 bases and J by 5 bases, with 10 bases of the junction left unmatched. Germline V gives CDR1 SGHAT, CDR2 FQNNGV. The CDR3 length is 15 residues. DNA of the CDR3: TGTGCCAGCAGCGCCCGATCCGGGACAGGGAACGAGCAGTACTTC. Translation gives CASSARSGTGNEQYF.

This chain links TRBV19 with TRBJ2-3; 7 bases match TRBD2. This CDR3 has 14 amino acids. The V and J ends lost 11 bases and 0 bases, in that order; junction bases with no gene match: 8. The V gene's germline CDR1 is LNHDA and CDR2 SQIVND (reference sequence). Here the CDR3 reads CAGSPGGSTDTQYF. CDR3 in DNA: TGTGCCGGGTCCCCCGGGGGGAGCACAGATACGCAGTATTTT.

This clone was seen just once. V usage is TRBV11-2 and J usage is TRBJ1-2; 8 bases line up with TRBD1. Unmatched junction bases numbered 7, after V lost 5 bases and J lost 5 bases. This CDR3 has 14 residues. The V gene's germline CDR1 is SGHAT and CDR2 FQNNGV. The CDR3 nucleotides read TGTGCCAGCAGCCGCCTGGGGACAGGTTATGGCTACACCTTC. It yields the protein CASSRLGTGYGYTF.

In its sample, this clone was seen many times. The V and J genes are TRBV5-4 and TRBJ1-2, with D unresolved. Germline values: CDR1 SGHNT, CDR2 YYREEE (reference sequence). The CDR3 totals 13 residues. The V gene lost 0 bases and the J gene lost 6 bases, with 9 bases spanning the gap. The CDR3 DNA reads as TGTGCCAGCAGCTTGGAAGGACGGGATGGCTACACCTTC. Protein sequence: CASSLEGRDGYTF.

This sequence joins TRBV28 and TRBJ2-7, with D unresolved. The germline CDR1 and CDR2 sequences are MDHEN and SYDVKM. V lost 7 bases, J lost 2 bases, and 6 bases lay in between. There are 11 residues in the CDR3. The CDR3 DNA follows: TGTGCCAGCACCAGCACCTACGAGCAGTACTTC. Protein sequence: CASTSTYEQYF.

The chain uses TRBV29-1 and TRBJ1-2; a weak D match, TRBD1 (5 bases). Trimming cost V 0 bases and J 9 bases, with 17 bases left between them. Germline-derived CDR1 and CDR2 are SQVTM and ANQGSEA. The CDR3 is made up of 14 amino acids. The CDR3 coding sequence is TGCAGCGTTGAAGATCGCAGGGTCGTGGATCGCTACACCTTC. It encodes CSVEDRRVVDRYTF.